A selection of T cell receptor beta chains follows, all from one sample in a study of shared clonotypes between healthy human individuals. Data came from immunoSEQ multiplex PCR; TCRdb stores just in-frame clones and leaves some out. Counted here are about 2.4 million clones, 90% to 95% occurring once; the ten biggest clones make up roughly 0.39%. The sample consisted of naive CD4+ T cells from PBMCs. The receptors were sampled from a young man in good health. Some clones in this sample may be carry-over from other donors' samples. Each CDR3 is given with its conserved first and last residue. D genes are given only for firm matches. Size is stated for part of the rows, as once, few or many counts, or as a class when the clone is expanded.

size | J | D | V | CDR3 | DNA
. | TRBJ2-7 | . | TRBV19 | CASSIPGGGYEQYF | TGTGCCAGTAGTATCCCAGGAGGGGGCTACGAGCAGTACTTC
few | TRBJ2-7 | TRBD2 | TRBV10-3 | CAISESGGRREQYF | TGTGCCATCAGTGAGTCCGGCGGGAGACGCGAGCAGTACTTC
. | TRBJ2-5 | . | TRBV11-1 | CASSLDSRLPGETQYF | TGTGCCAGCAGCTTAGATAGCCGACTCCCAGGCGAGACCCAGTACTTC
. | TRBJ1-4 | . | TRBV6-5 | CASSYSRYGEREKLFF | TGTGCCAGCAGTTACTCGCGGTACGGGGAACGCGAAAAACTGTTTTTT
. | TRBJ2-5 | . | TRBV7-2 | CASSLVSETQYF | TGTGCCAGCAGCTTAGTATCCGAGACCCAGTACTTC
. | TRBJ2-1 | TRBD2 | TRBV5-4 | CASSLGVTSANEQFF | TGTGCCAGCAGCTTGGGGGTCACTAGCGCGAATGAGCAGTTCTTC
. | TRBJ2-7 | TRBD1 | TRBV5-6 | CASSLGQGQYF | TGTGCCAGCAGCCTGGGACAGGGGCAGTACTTC
. | TRBJ2-1 | TRBD1 | TRBV5-8 | CASSLDRTDRGLDEQFF | TGTGCCAGCAGCTTGGATCGTACGGACAGGGGGCTTGATGAGCAGTTCTTC
. | TRBJ1-2 | . | TRBV7-2 | CASSSGSNYGYTF | TGTGCCAGCAGCTCGGGATCTAACTATGGCTACACCTTC
. | TRBJ1-4 | . | TRBV7-9 | CASGAGTRTNEKLFF | TGTGCCAGCGGGGCAGGGACTCGAACTAATGAAAAACTGTTTTTT
. | TRBJ2-1 | TRBD2 | TRBV5-1 | CASRDGRAVGSYNEQFF | TGCGCCAGCAGGGACGGGAGGGCCGTTGGCTCCTACAATGAGCAGTTCTTC
. | TRBJ2-7 | TRBD2 | TRBV7-2 | CASSGRTSAYEQYF | TGTGCCAGCAGCGGGAGGACTAGCGCTTACGAGCAGTACTTC
. | TRBJ1-5 | . | TRBV4-2 | CASSQGGRSNQPQHF | TGTGCCAGCAGCCAAGGGGGCCGTAGCAATCAGCCCCAGCATTTT
few | TRBJ1-2 | . | TRBV18 | CASSPKDKNYGYTF | TGTGCCAGCTCACCGAAGGACAAGAACTATGGCTACACCTTC
. | TRBJ2-5 | TRBD1 | TRBV6-6 | CASSYPDRGRETQYF | TGTGCCAGCAGTTACCCTGACAGGGGGCGAGAGACCCAGTACTTC
few | TRBJ2-7 | TRBD2 | TRBV28 | CASSNGLGPYEQYF | TGTGCCAGCAGTAACGGACTAGGACCCTACGAGCAGTACTTC
. | TRBJ2-2 | . | TRBV6-6 | CASSYRSNTGELFF | TGTGCCAGCAGTTATCGCAGTAACACCGGGGAGCTGTTTTTT
. | TRBJ2-5 | . | TRBV7-2 | CASSLNPYQETQYF | TGTGCCAGCAGCTTAAACCCATACCAAGAGACCCAGTACTTC
. | TRBJ1-1 | TRBD1 | TRBV28 | CASSLLQGGSFEAFF | TGTGCCAGCAGTTTACTCCAGGGGGGGTCCTTCGAAGCTTTCTTT
once | TRBJ2-1 | . | TRBV28 | CASRWAGSYEQFF | TGTGCCAGCAGGTGGGCGGGGTCGTATGAGCAGTTCTTC
. | TRBJ1-2 | . | TRBV5-6 | CASSLVLAGYTF | TGTGCCAGCAGCTTGGTTTTGGCCGGCTACACCTTC
. | TRBJ1-5 | . | TRBV27 | CASRKGRISNQPQHF | TGTGCCAGCAGAAAGGGACGGATTAGCAATCAGCCCCAGCATTTT
. | TRBJ1-1 | . | TRBV7-8 | CASSPLVGGPNTEAFF | TGTGCCAGCAGCCCATTGGTGGGAGGGCCTAACACTGAAGCTTTCTTT
once | TRBJ1-1 | . | TRBV5-1 | CASSATGGHTEAFF | TGCGCCAGCAGCGCGACAGGCGGACACACTGAAGCTTTCTTT
once | TRBJ1-5 | . | TRBV5-1 | CASSPGDGTGQPQHF | TGCGCCAGCAGCCCGGGTGACGGAACAGGGCAGCCCCAGCATTTT
. | TRBJ1-1 | TRBD1 | TRBV4-1 | CASSVSYRGQAFF | TGCGCCAGCAGCGTAAGCTACAGGGGGCAAGCTTTCTTT
. | TRBJ1-4 | TRBD1 | TRBV27 | CASRPGQGAGKLFF | TGTGCCAGCAGGCCGGGACAGGGGGCCGGAAAACTGTTTTTT
. | TRBJ2-2 | . | TRBV7-9 | CASSLTIGTTPTGELFF | TGTGCCAGCAGCTTGACAATTGGGACCACCCCCACCGGGGAGCTGTTTTTT
. | TRBJ2-1 | TRBD1 | TRBV7-9 | CASSTRDRPYNEQFF | TGTGCCAGCAGCACCCGGGACAGGCCCTACAATGAGCAGTTCTTC
. | TRBJ2-7 | TRBD2 | TRBV15 | CATSRRRTSGFSYEQYF | TGTGCCACCAGCAGACGAAGGACTAGCGGGTTCTCCTACGAGCAGTACTTC
once | TRBJ2-3 | . | TRBV5-1 | CASSDLRGNTQYF | TGCGCCAGCAGCGATCTCCGCGGGAATACGCAGTATTTT
. | TRBJ2-7 | . | TRBV27 | CASSPGTDIYEQYF | TGTGCCAGCAGTCCAGGGACGGACATCTACGAGCAGTACTTC
. | TRBJ1-2 | . | TRBV18 | CASSPGSGNYGYTF | TGTGCCAGCTCACCCGGCTCCGGAAATTATGGCTACACCTTC
. | TRBJ2-7 | . | TRBV28 | CASSPPYSYEQYF | TGTGCCAGCAGTCCCCCATACTCCTACGAGCAGTACTTC
. | TRBJ1-3 | TRBD1 | TRBV9 | CASSAPGGTGGPGNTIYF | TGTGCCAGCAGCGCCCCTGGCGGGACAGGGGGCCCAGGAAACACCATATATTTT
. | TRBJ2-5 | TRBD2 | TRBV11-3 | CASSRGLAGGDETQYF | TGTGCCAGCAGCCGGGGACTAGCGGGAGGGGACGAGACCCAGTACTTC
. | TRBJ2-3 | . | TRBV9 | CASSVQESTDTQYF | TGTGCCAGCAGCGTGCAGGAGAGCACAGATACGCAGTATTTT
. | TRBJ2-2 | . | TRBV12-5 | CASGLVRGQNTGELFF | TGTGCTAGTGGTTTGGTACGGGGGCAGAACACCGGGGAGCTGTTTTTT
. | TRBJ2-7 | . | TRBV6-5 | CASSTRPGDPYEQYF | TGTGCCAGCAGTACCCGTCCGGGGGACCCTTACGAGCAGTACTTC
. | TRBJ2-1 | TRBD1 | TRBV2 | CASSEAGGYNEQFF | TGTGCCAGCAGTGAGGCAGGGGGCTACAATGAGCAGTTCTTC
. | TRBJ2-7 | . | TRBV6-5 | CASGLRSYEQYF | TGTGCCAGTGGGCTAAGGTCCTACGAGCAGTACTTC
. | TRBJ2-7 | . | TRBV7-2 | CASSLDVRNYEQYF | TGTGCCAGCAGCTTAGATGTTCGGAATTACGAGCAGTACTTC
. | TRBJ1-4 | . | TRBV28 | CASRPPGGGIAEKLFF | TGTGCCAGCAGACCCCCCGGGGGAGGGATCGCTGAAAAACTGTTTTTT
. | TRBJ1-1 | . | TRBV7-9 | CASSQGNTEAFF | TGTGCCAGCAGCCAGGGCAACACTGAAGCTTTCTTT